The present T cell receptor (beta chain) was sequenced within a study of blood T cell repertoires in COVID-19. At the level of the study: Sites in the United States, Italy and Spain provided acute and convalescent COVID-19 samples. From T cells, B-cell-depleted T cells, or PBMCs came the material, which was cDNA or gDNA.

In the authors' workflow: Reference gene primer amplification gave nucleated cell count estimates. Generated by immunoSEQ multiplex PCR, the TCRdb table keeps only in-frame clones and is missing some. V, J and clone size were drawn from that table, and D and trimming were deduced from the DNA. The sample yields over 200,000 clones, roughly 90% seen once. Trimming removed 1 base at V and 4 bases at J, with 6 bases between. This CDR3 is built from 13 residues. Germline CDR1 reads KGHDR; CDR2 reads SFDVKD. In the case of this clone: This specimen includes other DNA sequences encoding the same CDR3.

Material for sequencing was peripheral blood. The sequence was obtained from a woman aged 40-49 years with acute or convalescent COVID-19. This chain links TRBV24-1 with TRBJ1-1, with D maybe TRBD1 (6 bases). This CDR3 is CATSDLGGTEAFF. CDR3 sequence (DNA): TGTGCCACCAGTGATTTAGGGGGCACTGAAGCTTTCTTT.